This T cell receptor beta chain was recovered during a study of blood T cell repertoires in COVID-19. Study details: PBMCs, B-cell-depleted T cells, or T cells were the source of the cDNA or gDNA that made up the material.

The CDR3 loop spans 14 amino acids. Trimming stripped 3 bases from V and 0 bases from J, with 9 bases between. Germline CDR1 and CDR2: DFQATT and SNEGSKA (reference sequence). Libraries were prepared by immunoSEQ multiplex PCR; TCRdb keeps only in-frame clonotypes and omits some of them. Here the sample spans 200,000 or so clones, about four fifths being singletons. Two negative PCRs, clearance, or symptom resolution had been documented for recovered Cohort 3 donors. Source material: PBMCs or T cells enriched from blood (not recorded which). This sequence originates from a man aged 35-49 years who had recovered from COVID-19. This chain uses TRBV20-1 with TRBJ2-1; the D is unclear. CDR3 sequence: CSASGTSSYNEQFF. The DNA for the CDR3 is TGCAGTGCTAGTGGAACGAGCTCCTACAATGAGCAGTTCTTC.